This TCR beta chain came from a study of identical twins (dated by TCRdb to 2016 to 2017). The study in broad terms: TCR alpha and beta repertoires from monozygotic twins, unrelated adults of various ages and cord blood were deep-sequenced to test whether fetal clonotypes persist. To rule out contamination, replicate twin experiments were performed at different times with different library preparation protocols. What the authors observed across the whole study: Abundant cord blood beta clonotypes had fewer insertions, young adult naive repertoires showed a similar but weaker trend, and memory repertoires showed no such trend. Compared with coincidental sharing between unrelated individuals, out-of-frame TCR alpha sequences shared between twins showed an excess of sequences with low generation probability. In monozygotic twins, out-of-frame TCR alpha sharing was systematically underestimated by recombination models, although the models agreed with sharing between unrelated individuals. A weaker excess of twin sharing was found in beta out-of-frame sequences because the signal-to-noise ratio was lowered by fewer shared sequences. Because the same donors could not be followed over many years, conclusions were based on cross-sectional statistical analysis. Zero-insertion analyses could be partly confounded by invariant T cells such as MAIT and iNKT, though diverse VJ usage argued against such confounding for most clonotypes.

The library was obtained by 5' RACE. The data were produced on an Illumina HiSeq 2000. Template switching introduced a universal primer binding site; the final cDNA contained a unique molecular identifier, enabling accurate counting of TCR cDNA molecules. Specific primers in the conserved constant-segment region were used to synthesize first-strand cDNA for the TCR alpha and beta chains. To control for contamination, every cDNA library was double barcoded, receiving both a SMART-Mk sample barcode and Illumina barcodes. TruSeq adapter sequences along with Illumina sample barcodes were introduced in two successive PCR steps. TCR alpha and beta cDNA libraries were sequenced on the Illumina HiSeq platform with custom primers. As for how the authors treated the data: MiGEC was used to process raw reads and extract unique molecular identifiers, and MiXCR was used to find CDR3 positions. For each individual, recombination models were inferred using an EM algorithm with the repgenHMM and IGoR tools. The analysis of shared clonotypes was done with the tcR package in R, with sharing normalized by the product of cloneset sizes. To study raw recombination free of thymic and clonal selection effects, out-of-frame nonproductive sequences were analyzed. TCRdb reanalyzed the raw reads on its own, using fastp at Q25 for trimming and MiXCR for clone calling, and kept in-frame beta chains. Rows with a matching CDR3 protein are joined into one entry that keeps the most common DNA and genes. TCRdb, not the authors, supplied the V and J calls. The sample records about 530,000 distinct CDR3 sequences, approximately 20% of which are singletons. The top ten clonotypes cover about 0.48% of the sample.

This clonotype has a handful of counts. Its antigen is not yet known. Base-call qualities are not available, and no considerably larger clone is one nucleotide away. Every donor in the study was a healthy Caucasian. Three pairs of female monozygotic twins, all aged about 18 to 29 years, made up the twin cohort. CD4+ and CD8+ T cell populations were isolated with positive isolation kits from Invitrogen. Compared with germline, V lacks 1 base and J lacks 3 bases; bases without a gene match: 4. The CDR1 and CDR2 encoded by the germline V gene are SGHRS and YFSETQ. From the cysteine up to the phenylalanine, the CDR3 has a length of 15 residues. CDR3 DNA is the only sequence kept; it has 45 bases, read in frame from the first base. A further study also used this sample, focusing on yellow fever vaccine responses in identical twins. As described in the second report: According to the authors, in identical twins the way T cells responded to vaccination appeared partly convergent and partly personalized. In identical twins, the study followed T cell clones that responded to the vaccine with precision.

The chain is assembled from TRBV5-1 and TRBJ2-7; the central 10 bases match TRBD2. This receptor was identified in a woman younger than 30 in good health. Sequenced input: CD4+ T cells sorted from blood. Read as DNA, the sequence is TGCGCCAGCAGCTTGAAGGGACTAGCGCACTACGAGCAGTACTTC. This sequence encodes CASSLKGLAHYEQYF.